The T cell receptor (beta chain) under discussion was sequenced for a study of vaccination effects on CD4 cells after COVID-19. This CDR3 has 13 residues. Trimming at V came to 7 bases and at J to 8 bases, leaving 9 bases not matched to a gene. Germline V gene data show CDR1 as SNHLY and CDR2 as FYNNEI. With regard to this clone: Antigen: not known.

Produced via immunoSEQ multiplex PCR; TCRdb's table is partial and in-frame only. Of 30,000 or so clones listed, approximately 61% are singletons. Antigen-specific CD4+ T cells were expanded with viral peptide pools in the ViraFEST assay before sequencing. Culturing for ten to eleven days preceded CD4+ T cell isolation. Vaccinated recipients, who were negative for nucleocapsid antibodies, had no history of SARS-CoV-2 infection. This receptor was obtained from a human donor who received a COVID-19 vaccine. The genes are TRBV2 and TRBJ1-2; TRBD1 aligns across 8 bases. Here the sequenced sample was CD4+ T cells from PBMCs cultured with HCoV-229E spike peptides, taken before COVID-19 vaccination. Here the CDR3 reads CASNPDRVGGYTF. The CDR3 DNA reads TGTGCCAGCAACCCGGACAGGGTGGGGGGCTACACCTTC. Using reference TRBV2 and TRBJ1-2 for the parts outside the CDR3, the full variable domain is EPEVTQTPSHQVTQMGQEVILRCVPISNHLYFYWYRQILGQKVEFLVSFYNNEISEKSEIFDDQFSVERPDGSNFTLKIRSTKLEDSAMYFCASNPDRVGGYTFGSGTRLTVV.